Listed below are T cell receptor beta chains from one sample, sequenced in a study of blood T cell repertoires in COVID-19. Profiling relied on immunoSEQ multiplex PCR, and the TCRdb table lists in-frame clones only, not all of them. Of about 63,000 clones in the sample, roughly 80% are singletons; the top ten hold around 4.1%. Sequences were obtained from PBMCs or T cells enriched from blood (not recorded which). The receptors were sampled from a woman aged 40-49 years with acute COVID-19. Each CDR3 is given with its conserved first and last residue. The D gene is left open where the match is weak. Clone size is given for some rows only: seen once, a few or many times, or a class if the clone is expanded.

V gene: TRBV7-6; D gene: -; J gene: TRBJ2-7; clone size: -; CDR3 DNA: TGTGCCAGCAGCCAGGGCGGGGCGGCAAACGAGCAGTACTTC; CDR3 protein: CASSQGGAANEQYF
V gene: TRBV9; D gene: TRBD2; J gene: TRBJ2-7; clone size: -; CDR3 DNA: TGTGCCAGCAGCGTCATCCCAGCGGGAGTTGACGAGCAGTACTTC; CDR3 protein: CASSVIPAGVDEQYF
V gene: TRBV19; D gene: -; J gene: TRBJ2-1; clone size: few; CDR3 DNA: TGTGCCAGTATACCAGACCGGAGCTCCTACAATGAGCAGTTCTTC; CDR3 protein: CASIPDRSSYNEQFF
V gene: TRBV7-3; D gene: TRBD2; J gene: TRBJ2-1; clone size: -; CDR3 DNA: TGTGCCAGCAGCTTAACGGGGGGGTCATCCTACAATGAGCAGTTCTTC; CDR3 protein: CASSLTGGSSYNEQFF
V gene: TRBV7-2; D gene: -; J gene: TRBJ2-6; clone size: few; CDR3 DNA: TGTGCCAGCAGTTTTGTCCACTCTGGGGCCAACGTCCTGACTTTC; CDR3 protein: CASSFVHSGANVLTF
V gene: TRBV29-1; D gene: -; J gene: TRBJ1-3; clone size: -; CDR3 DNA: TGCAGCGTTCGGGTTACTGGAAACACCATATATTTT; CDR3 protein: CSVRVTGNTIYF
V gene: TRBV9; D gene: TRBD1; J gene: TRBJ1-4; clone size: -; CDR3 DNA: TGTGCCAGCAGCCGTCGACAGGGGACAACTAATGAAAAACTGTTTTTT; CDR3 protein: CASSRRQGTTNEKLFF
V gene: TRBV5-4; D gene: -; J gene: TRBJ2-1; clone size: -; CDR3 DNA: TGTGCCAGCAGCTTGTCGGGGGGCGCGGCGCGGAACGAGCAGTTCTTC; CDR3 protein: CASSLSGGAARNEQFF
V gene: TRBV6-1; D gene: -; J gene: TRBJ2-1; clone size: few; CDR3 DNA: TGTGCCAGCAGTGAAGTGGCAGGGGATTACAATGAGCAGTTCTTC; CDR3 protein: CASSEVAGDYNEQFF
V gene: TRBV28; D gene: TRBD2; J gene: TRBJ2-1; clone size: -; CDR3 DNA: TGTGCCAGCAGCCCAGCTCTAGCGGGCTACAATGAGCAGTTCTTC; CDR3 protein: CASSPALAGYNEQFF
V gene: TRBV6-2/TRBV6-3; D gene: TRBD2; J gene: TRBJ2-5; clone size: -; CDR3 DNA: TGTGCCAGCAGTGGAACTAGCGGGGGGGGACCTTGGGAGACCCAGTACTTC; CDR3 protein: CASSGTSGGGPWETQYF
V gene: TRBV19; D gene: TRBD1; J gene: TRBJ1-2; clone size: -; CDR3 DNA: TGTGCCAGTAGCGCCGGGACAGGCTATGGCTACACCTTC; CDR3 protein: CASSAGTGYGYTF
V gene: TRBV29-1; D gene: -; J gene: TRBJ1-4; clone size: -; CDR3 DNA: TGCAGCGTTGAATGGGAGGGAGAAAAACTGTTTTTT; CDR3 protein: CSVEWEGEKLFF
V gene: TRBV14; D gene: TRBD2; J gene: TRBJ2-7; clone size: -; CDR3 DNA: TGTGCCAGCAGCCAAGGCCTACTTAGCGGGGAGCAGTACTTC; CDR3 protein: CASSQGLLSGEQYF
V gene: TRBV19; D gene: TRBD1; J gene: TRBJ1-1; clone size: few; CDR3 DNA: TGTGCCAGTAATGAGGTCGGGACAGGGTATCAAGCTTTCTTT; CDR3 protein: CASNEVGTGYQAFF
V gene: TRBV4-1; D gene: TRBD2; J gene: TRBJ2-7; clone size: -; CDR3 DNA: TGCGCCAGCAGCCAAGATAGCGGGAGATGGGGGGAGCAGTACTTC; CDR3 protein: CASSQDSGRWGEQYF
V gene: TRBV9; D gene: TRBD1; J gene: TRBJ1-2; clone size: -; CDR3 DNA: TGTGCCAGCAGCCTTGGGGGACAGGGGTCGAACTATGGCTACACCTTC; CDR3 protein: CASSLGGQGSNYGYTF
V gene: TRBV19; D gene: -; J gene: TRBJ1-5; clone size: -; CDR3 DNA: TGTGCCAGTAGTATAGTGGCCCCTGGCAATCAGCCCCAGCATTTT; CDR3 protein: CASSIVAPGNQPQHF
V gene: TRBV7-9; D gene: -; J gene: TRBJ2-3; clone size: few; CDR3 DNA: TGTGCCAGCAGCTCAACAGATACGCAGTATTTT; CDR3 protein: CASSSTDTQYF
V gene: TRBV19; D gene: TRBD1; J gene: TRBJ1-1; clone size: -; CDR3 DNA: TGTGCCAGTAGTAAAGACAGGGGTTCGGGCACTGAAGCTTTCTTT; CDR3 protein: CASSKDRGSGTEAFF
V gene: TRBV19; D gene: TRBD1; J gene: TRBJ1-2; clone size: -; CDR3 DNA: TGTGCCAGTAGTACAGGGACAGGCTGGGGCTACACCTTC; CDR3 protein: CASSTGTGWGYTF
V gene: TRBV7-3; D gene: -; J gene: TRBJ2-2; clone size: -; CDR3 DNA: TGTGCCAGCAGCTTATACCGGGACACCGGGGAGCTGTTTTTT; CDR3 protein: CASSLYRDTGELFF
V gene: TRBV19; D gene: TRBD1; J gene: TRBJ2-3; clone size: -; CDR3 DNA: TGTGCCAGTACAAGGACAGGGGGCACAGATACGCAGTATTTT; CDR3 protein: CASTRTGGTDTQYF
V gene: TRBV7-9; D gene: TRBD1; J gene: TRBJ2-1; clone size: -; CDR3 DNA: TGTGCCAGCAGCTCCTACTCCGGGACAGGGGTTTGGCATGAGCAGTTCTTC; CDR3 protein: CASSSYSGTGVWHEQFF
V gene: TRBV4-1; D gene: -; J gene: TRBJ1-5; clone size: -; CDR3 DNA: TGCGCCAGCAGCCAAGTGGGGGGGCCCCTCGGGCCCCAGCATTTT; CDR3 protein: CASSQVGGPLGPQHF
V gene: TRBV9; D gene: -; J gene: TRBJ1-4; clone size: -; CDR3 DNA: TGTGCCAGCAGCTTCCGTCCTAATGAAAAACTGTTTTTT; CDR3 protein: CASSFRPNEKLFF
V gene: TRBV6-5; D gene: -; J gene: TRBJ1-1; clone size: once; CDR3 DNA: TGTGCCAGCAGGAAGCCCCTTGACACTGAAGCTTTCTTT; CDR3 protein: CASRKPLDTEAFF
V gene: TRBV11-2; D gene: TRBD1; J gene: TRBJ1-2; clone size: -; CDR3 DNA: TGTGCCAGCAGCTTCTCGGGACAGGGGGCCTATGGCTACACCTTC; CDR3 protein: CASSFSGQGAYGYTF
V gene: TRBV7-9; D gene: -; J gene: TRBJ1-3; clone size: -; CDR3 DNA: TGTGCCAGCAGCGCAGATTCTCATTCTTCTGGAAACACCATATATTTT; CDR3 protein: CASSADSHSSGNTIYF
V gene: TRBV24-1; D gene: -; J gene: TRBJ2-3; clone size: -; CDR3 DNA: TGTGCCACCAGTTGGGGGGACAGGCAGTATTTT; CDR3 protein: CATSWGDRQYF
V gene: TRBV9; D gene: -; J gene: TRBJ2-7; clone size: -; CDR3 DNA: TGTGCCAGCAGCGCCATCGGGAGATCCTACGAGCAGTACTTC; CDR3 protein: CASSAIGRSYEQYF
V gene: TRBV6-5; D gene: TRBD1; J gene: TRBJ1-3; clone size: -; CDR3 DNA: TGTGCCAGTGGACAGGGGATCGGAAACACCATATATTTT; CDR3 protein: CASGQGIGNTIYF
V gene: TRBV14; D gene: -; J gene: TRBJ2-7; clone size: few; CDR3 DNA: TGTGCCAGCAGCCCCAGTAGGGGCACGGAGCAGTACTTC; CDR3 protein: CASSPSRGTEQYF
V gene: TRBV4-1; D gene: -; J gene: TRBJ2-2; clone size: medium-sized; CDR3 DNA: TGCGCCAGCAGCCAAGTACAGGAATCCGGGGAGCTGTTTTTT; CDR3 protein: CASSQVQESGELFF
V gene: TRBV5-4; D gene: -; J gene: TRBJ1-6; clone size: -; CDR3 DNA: TGTGCCAGCAGCCCAGACAGGAGCTCCTATAATTCACCCCTCCACTTT; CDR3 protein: CASSPDRSSYNSPLHF
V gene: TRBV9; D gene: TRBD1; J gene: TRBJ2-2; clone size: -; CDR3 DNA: TGTGCCAGCAGCTCCCGACAGGGGGCGCCGTCCGGGGAGCTGTTTTTT; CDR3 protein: CASSSRQGAPSGELFF
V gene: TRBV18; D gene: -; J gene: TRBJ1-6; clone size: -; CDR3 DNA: TGTGCCAGCTCACCAGAGGACAGTAATTCACCCCTCCACTTT; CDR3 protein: CASSPEDSNSPLHF
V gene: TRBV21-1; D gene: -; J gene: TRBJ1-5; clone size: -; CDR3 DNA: TGTGCCAGCAGCAAAGCCGAGGACAGGGTAAGTCAGCCCCAGCATTTT; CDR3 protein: CASSKAEDRVSQPQHF
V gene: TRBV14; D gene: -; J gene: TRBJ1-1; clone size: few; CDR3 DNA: TGTGCCAGCAGCCAAGATCGTCTCACTGAAGCTTTCTTT; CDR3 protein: CASSQDRLTEAFF
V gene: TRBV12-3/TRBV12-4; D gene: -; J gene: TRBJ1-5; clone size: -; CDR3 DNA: TGTGCCACACAGGGTTATAGCAATCAGCCCCAGCATTTT; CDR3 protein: CATQGYSNQPQHF
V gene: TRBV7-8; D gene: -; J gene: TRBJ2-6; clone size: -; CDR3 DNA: TGTGCCAGCAGCTCCTACAGGGCCCCTGGGGCCAACGTCCTGACTTTC; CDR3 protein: CASSSYRAPGANVLTF
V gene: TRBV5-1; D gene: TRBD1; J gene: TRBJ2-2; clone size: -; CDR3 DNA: TGCGCCAGCAGCTTGGAACAGGGGGCCGGCGGGGAGCTGTTTTTT; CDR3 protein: CASSLEQGAGGELFF
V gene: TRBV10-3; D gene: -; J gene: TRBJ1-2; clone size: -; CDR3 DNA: TGTGCCATCAGTGAGTCGAGTCCAGGGGCCTACACCTTC; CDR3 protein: CAISESSPGAYTF